The 14 T cell receptor beta chains below all came from one sample that was sequenced in a study of breast tumors, draining lymph nodes, adjacent tissues. The lymph nodes were axillary draining lymph nodes from breast cancer patients. MiXCR, run by TCRdb on the multiplex PCR reads, gives a single entry per CDR3 protein. The table has about 100,000 distinct CDR3 sequences, 21% seen once. Input material: axillary lymph node tissue. The origin of the receptors is a female donor with breast cancer. Some clones in this sample may be carry-over from other donors' samples.

The CDR3 bases are TGTGCCAGTAGTATCGGACTACGAACCCTCCGGGGGACCCAGTACTTC. It encodes CASSIGLRTLRGTQYF. The V gene is TRBV19, the J gene TRBJ2-5; D possibly corresponds to TRBD2 (6 bases). Trimming removed 3 bases at V and 7 bases at J, with 21 bases between. The V gene's germline CDR1 is LNHDA and CDR2 SQIVND (reference sequence). The CDR3 is made up of 16 amino acids.

Comment on this clonotype: A clone one base away is much larger, so this may be a read error. The rearrangement links TRBV2 to TRBJ1-5; D is possibly TRBD1 (5 bases). The CDR3 consists of 15 residues. Germline CDR1 reads SNHLY; CDR2 reads FYNNEI. CDR3 sequence (DNA): TGTGCCAGCAGTTATTCCGGGACCACCAATCAGCCCCGGCATTTT. Protein product: CASSYSGTTNQPRHF.

Remarks on this clonotype: A much larger clone lies one base from this, so it may be a read error. V usage is TRBV6-5 and J usage is TRBJ2-1; 10 bases fit TRBD2. CDR3 size: 18 residues. The germline CDR1 and CDR2 sequences are MNHEY and SVGAGI. This CDR3 reads CASSYSGAGGPSYNEQLF. The CDR3 nucleotides read TGTGCCAGCAGTTACTCGGGAGCGGGGGGGCCTTCCTACAATGAGCAGTTGTTC.

About this clonotype itself: The junction shows a germline mismatch at one end, possibly a read error. The chain has TRBV5-4 and TRBJ2-5; a weak D match, TRBD2 (6 bases). The CDR3 sequence is 16 residues long. Germline CDR1 SGHNT, CDR2 YYREEE (reference sequence). CDR3 residues: CASSLSGRGGGETQCF. The CDR3 DNA follows: TGTGCCAGCAGCTTGAGTGGACGGGGAGGAGGGGAGACCCAGTGCTTC.

This clonotype was seen at least ten times. The chain uses TRBV20-1 and TRBJ1-5; D call uncertain. Germline CDR1 is DFQATT and CDR2 is SNEGSKA (reference sequence). The CDR3 is made up of 15 amino acids. V shed 4 bases and J shed 0 bases, with 13 bases lying between them. CDR3 sequence reads: CSAIGRSDSNQPQHF. The DNA of the CDR3 is TGCAGTGCTATAGGGCGGTCGGATAGCAATCAGCCCCAGCATTTT.

This clonotype has a count of ten or more. The genes are TRBV2 and TRBJ2-1; 8 bases line up with TRBD2. The V segment lost 3 bases and the J segment 7 bases; nucleotides outside the gene matches: 8. The CDR3 is 15 amino acids. The germline V gene has CDR1 SNHLY and CDR2 FYNNEI. CDR3 nucleotide sequence: TGTGCCAGCAGTGATCGGTCGGGGGGGCCAAATGAGCAGTTCTTC. Its translation: CASSDRSGGPNEQFF.

This chain joins TRBV3-1 and TRBJ1-3; TRBD1 is a possible D gene (6 bases). CDR1 and CDR2 from the germline V gene are LGHDT and YNNKEL (reference sequence). The CDR3 sequence is 15 residues long. The V and J ends lost 6 bases and 1 base respectively, with 13 bases between them. The DNA for the CDR3 is TGTGCCAGCAGTCGGGGGCTGGGGTCTGGAAACACCATATATTTT. Translated: CASSRGLGSGNTIYF.

This clonotype has a count of ten or more. The CDR3 spells CSGRQEETQYF. The CDR3 DNA sequence: TGCAGCGGACGACAGGAAGAGACCCAGTACTTC. V usage is TRBV29-1 and J usage is TRBJ2-5, with a possible D match to TRBD1 (6 bases). CDR3 size: 11 residues. Per the germline V gene, CDR1 is SQVTM and CDR2 is ANQGSEA. Trimming left V 7 bases short and J 3 bases short, with 9 bases between.

This clonotype has a count of ten or more. The CDR3 reads CASNPGGSYNEQFF. The CDR3 DNA reads as TGTGCCAGCAATCCAGGGGGCTCCTACAATGAGCAGTTCTTC. The rearrangement links TRBV11-2 to TRBJ2-1; 7 nucleotides match TRBD1. Germline CDR1 and CDR2: SGHAT and FQNNGV. The CDR3 spans 14 residues. The J segment lost 0 bases and the V segment lost 7 bases, leaving 3 bases of the junction unmatched.

The rearrangement uses TRBV9 and TRBJ2-1; 11 bases are a match to TRBD2. V was pared by 3 bases and J by 4 bases, with 6 bases of the junction left unmatched. Germline CDR1 reads SGDLS; CDR2 reads YYNGEE. The length of the CDR3 is 16 residues. CDR3 loop: CASSDSGTSGYNEQFF. DNA for the CDR3: TGTGCCAGCAGCGATTCCGGGACTAGCGGATACAATGAGCAGTTCTTC.

There are many counts of this clonotype. This sequence joins TRBV6-1 and TRBJ1-5, with D maybe TRBD1 (5 bases). The CDR3 covers 13 residues. V lost 7 bases to trimming and J lost 0 bases, with 7 bases between them. Germline values: CDR1 MNHNS, CDR2 SASEGT. CDR3 loop: CASTGYSNQPQHF. The CDR3 DNA sequence: TGTGCCAGCACAGGGTATAGCAATCAGCCCCAGCATTTT.

The rearrangement uses TRBV6-1 and TRBJ2-1; D is unresolved. Trimming cost V 2 bases and J 10 bases, with 15 bases left between them. The germline gives CDR1 MNHNS, CDR2 SASEGT. The CDR3 has 14 amino acids. The CDR3 spells CASSERVGFSEQFF. CDR3 nucleotide sequence: TGTGCCAGCAGTGAACGGGTCGGCTTCTCGGAGCAGTTCTTC.

Worth noting for this clonotype: A much bigger clone sits one base away, suggesting this may be a read error. The rearrangement joins TRBV5-6 to TRBJ2-1; D is ambiguous. Germline lookup yields CDR1 SGHDT and CDR2 YYEEEE. The CDR3 contains 11 residues. Deletions cut 6 bases from V and 8 bases from J, with 9 bases between. DNA of the CDR3: TGTGCCAGCACCACAGACGATGAGCAGTTCTTC. This translates into CASTTDDEQFF.

This clonotype was seen a few times. V is TRBV24-1 and J is TRBJ2-3; unclear D gene. The CDR3 is 12 residues long. Trimming removed 6 bases from V and 3 bases from J, with 6 bases in between. Germline V gene sequence: CDR1 KGHDR, CDR2 SFDVKD. The CDR3 DNA is TGTGCCACCAGTTTTAGTACAGATACGCAGTATTTT. Its protein is CATSFSTDTQYF.